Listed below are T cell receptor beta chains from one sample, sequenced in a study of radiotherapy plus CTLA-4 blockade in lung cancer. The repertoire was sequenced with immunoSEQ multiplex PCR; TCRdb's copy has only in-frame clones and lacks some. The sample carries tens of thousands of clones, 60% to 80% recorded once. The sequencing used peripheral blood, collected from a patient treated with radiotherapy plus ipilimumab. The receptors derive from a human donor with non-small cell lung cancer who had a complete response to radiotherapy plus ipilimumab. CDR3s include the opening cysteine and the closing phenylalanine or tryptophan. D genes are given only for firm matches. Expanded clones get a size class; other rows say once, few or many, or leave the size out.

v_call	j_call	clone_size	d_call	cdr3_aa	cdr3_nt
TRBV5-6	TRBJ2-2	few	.	CASSLEWQGWDTGELFF	TGTGCCAGCAGCTTGGAGTGGCAGGGGTGGGACACCGGGGAGCTGTTTTTT
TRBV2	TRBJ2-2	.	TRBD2	CASKGPGGQAGELFF	TGTGCCAGCAAGGGACCGGGAGGGCAGGCCGGGGAGCTGTTTTTT
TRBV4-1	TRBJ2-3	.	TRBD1	CASSPQDRGPDTQYF	TGCGCCAGCAGCCCCCAGGACAGGGGCCCGGATACGCAGTATTTT
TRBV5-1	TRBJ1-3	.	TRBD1	CASSSTGTGLDTIYF	TGCGCCAGCAGCTCTACCGGGACAGGGTTGGACACCATATATTTT
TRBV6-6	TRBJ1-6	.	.	CASIRDYNSPLHF	TGTGCCAGCATTCGGGATTATAATTCACCCCTCCACTTT
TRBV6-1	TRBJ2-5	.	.	CASSEGSGRGETQYF	TGTGCCAGCAGTGAAGGGTCAGGGCGGGGAGAGACCCAGTACTTC
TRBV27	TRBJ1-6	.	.	CASSRRADNSPLHF	TGTGCCAGCAGTCGGAGGGCGGATAATTCACCCCTCCACTTT
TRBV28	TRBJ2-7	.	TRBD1	CASSETGTASYEQYF	TGTGCCAGCAGTGAGACCGGGACAGCCTCCTACGAGCAGTACTTC
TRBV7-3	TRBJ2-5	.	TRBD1	CASSLQGARVQETQYF	TGTGCCAGCAGCTTACAGGGGGCGAGGGTACAAGAGACCCAGTACTTC
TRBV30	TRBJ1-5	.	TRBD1	CAWSRGQGQPQHF	TGTGCCTGGAGTAGGGGGCAGGGTCAGCCCCAGCATTTT
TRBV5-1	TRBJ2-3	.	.	CASSPLGGADTQYF	TGCGCCAGCAGCCCCTTAGGGGGGGCAGATACGCAGTATTTT
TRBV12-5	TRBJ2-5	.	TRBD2	CASGLGGLAGYQETQYF	TGTGCTAGTGGTTTAGGGGGACTAGCGGGGTACCAAGAGACCCAGTACTTC
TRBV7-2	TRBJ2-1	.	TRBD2	CASSLGSGSENNEQFF	TGTGCCAGCAGCTTAGGGAGCGGGAGTGAGAACAATGAGCAGTTCTTC
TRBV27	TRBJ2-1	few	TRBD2	CASSDGAGGTYNEQFF	TGTGCCAGCAGCGACGGAGCGGGAGGGACCTACAATGAGCAGTTCTTC
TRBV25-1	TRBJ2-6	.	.	CASLKQGSGANVLTF	TGTGCCAGCCTCAAACAGGGTTCTGGGGCCAACGTCCTGACTTTC
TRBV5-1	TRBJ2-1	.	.	CASRSLGTFMEEQFF	TGCGCCAGCAGGTCCCTTGGGACTTTCATGGAGGAGCAGTTCTTC
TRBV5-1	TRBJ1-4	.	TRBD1	CASSLLGTGPNEKLFF	TGCGCCAGCAGCTTATTGGGGACAGGGCCGAATGAAAAACTGTTTTTT
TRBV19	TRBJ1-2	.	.	CASRSRGENYGYTF	TGTGCCAGTAGATCGCGGGGGGAGAACTATGGCTACACCTTC
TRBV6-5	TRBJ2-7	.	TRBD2	CASSHGLAGSYEQYF	TGTGCCAGCAGTCATGGACTAGCGGGTTCCTACGAGCAGTACTTC
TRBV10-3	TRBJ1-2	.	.	CAISESSGSYGYTF	TGTGCCATCAGTGAGTCGTCAGGGTCCTATGGCTACACCTTC
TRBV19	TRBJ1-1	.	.	CASTWAGGTEAFF	TGTGCCAGTACTTGGGCGGGGGGCACTGAAGCTTTCTTT
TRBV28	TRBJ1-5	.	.	CASSSRDTSNQPQHF	TGTGCCAGCAGTAGCCGGGACACGAGCAATCAGCCCCAGCATTTT
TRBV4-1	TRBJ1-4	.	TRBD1	CASSRTGGTNEKLFF	TGCGCCAGCAGCCGGACAGGCGGAACTAATGAAAAACTGTTTTTT
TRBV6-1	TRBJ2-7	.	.	CASSEGWTMPSYEQYF	TGTGCCAGCAGTGAAGGGTGGACAATGCCCTCCTACGAGCAGTACTTC
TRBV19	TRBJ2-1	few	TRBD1	CASSRDRNNEQFF	TGTGCCAGTAGTCGGGACAGGAACAATGAGCAGTTCTTC
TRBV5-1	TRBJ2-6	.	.	CASSLTVSGANVLTF	TGCGCCAGCAGCCTGACAGTCTCTGGGGCCAACGTCCTGACTTTC
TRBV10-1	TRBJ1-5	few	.	CASGMAAADQPQHF	TGCGCCAGCGGTATGGCGGCGGCAGACCAGCCCCAGCATTTT
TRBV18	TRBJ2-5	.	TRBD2	CASSPPGLAGAGWETQYF	TGTGCCAGCTCACCACCGGGACTAGCGGGAGCTGGTTGGGAGACCCAGTACTTC
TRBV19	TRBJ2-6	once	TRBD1	CASSARDRGSGANVLTF	TGTGCCAGTAGTGCCCGGGACAGGGGGAGTGGGGCCAACGTCCTGACTTTC
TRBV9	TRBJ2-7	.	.	CASSVVPGGAYEQYF	TGTGCCAGCAGCGTAGTACCAGGAGGGGCCTACGAGCAGTACTTC
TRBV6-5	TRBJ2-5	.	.	CASSYRGETQYF	TGTGCCAGCAGTTACCGGGGGGAGACCCAGTACTTC